Reported below is one TCR beta chain. Its antigen is not known. RNA transcripts yielded amplified TCR beta CDR3 regions. TCR CDR3 underwent first-round RT-PCR with the HTBI primer set. TCRdb reprocessed the multiplex PCR reads via MiXCR and lists one record per CDR3 protein. The sample includes about half a million distinct CDR3 sequences, around a fifth of them seen just once. V lost 8 bases and J lost 4; bases outside the gene matches: 14. Germline loops: CDR1 MNHNS, CDR2 SASEGT. The CDR3 totals 16 residues. Ophthalmopathy patients had Clinical Activity Score at least 3, NOSPECS grade at least 4, duration under 3 months. The data were taken from a study of T cells in Graves' hyperthyroidism and ophthalmopathy. Study results and limitations: Ophthalmopathy was model-predicted a median roughly 6.5 months pre-onset.

The TCR comes from a woman between 70 and 85 years old with Graves' ophthalmopathy. The sample consisted of blood. The V call is TRBV6-1, the J call TRBJ2-5; TRBD2 matches at 9 bases. CDR3 DNA: TGTGCCAGCGGATCCGCTCTACTAGCGGGCATAGAGACCCAGTACTTC. Its translation: CASGSALLAGIETQYF.